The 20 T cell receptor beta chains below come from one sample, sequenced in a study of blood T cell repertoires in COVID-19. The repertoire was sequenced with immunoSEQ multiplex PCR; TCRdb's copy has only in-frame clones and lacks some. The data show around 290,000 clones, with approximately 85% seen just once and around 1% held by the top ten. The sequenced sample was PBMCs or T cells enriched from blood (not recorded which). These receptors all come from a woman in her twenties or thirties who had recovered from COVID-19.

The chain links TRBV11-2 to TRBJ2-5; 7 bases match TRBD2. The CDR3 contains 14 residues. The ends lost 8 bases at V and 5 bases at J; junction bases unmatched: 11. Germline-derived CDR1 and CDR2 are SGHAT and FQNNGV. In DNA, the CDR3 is TGTGCCAGCCTAGGGAGGGGTGGTCAGGAGACCCAGTACTTC. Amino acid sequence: CASLGRGGQETQYF.

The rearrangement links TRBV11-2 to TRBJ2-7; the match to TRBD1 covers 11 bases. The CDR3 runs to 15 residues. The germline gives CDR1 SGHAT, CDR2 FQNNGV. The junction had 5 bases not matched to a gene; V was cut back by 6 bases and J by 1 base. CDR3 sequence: CASRVGQGASYEQYF. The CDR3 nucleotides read TGTGCCAGCAGGGTAGGACAGGGGGCTTCCTACGAGCAGTACTTC. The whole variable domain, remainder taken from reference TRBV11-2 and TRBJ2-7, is EAGVAQSPRYKIIEKRQSVAFWCNPISGHATLYWYQQILGQGPKLLIQFQNNGVVDDSQLPKDRFSAERLKGVDSTLKIQPAKLEDSAVYLCASRVGQGASYEQYFGPGTRLTVT.

CDR3 sequence: CASSNSGRTEAFF. In DNA, the CDR3 is TGTGCCAGCTCTAACTCCGGGAGAACTGAAGCTTTCTTT. The J gene is TRBJ1-1, the V gene TRBV9, with D unclear. V shed 7 bases and J shed 5 bases, with 15 bases lying between them. The CDR3 totals 13 residues. In germline, CDR1 is SGDLS, CDR2 YYNGEE.

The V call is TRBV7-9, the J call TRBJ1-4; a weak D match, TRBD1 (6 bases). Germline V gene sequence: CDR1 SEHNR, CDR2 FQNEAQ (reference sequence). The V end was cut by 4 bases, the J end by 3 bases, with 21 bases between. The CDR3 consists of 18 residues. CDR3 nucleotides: TGTGCCAGCAGCTCAACGACAGGCGGGGGCTTTCCTAATGAAAAACTGTTTTTT. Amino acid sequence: CASSSTTGGGFPNEKLFF.

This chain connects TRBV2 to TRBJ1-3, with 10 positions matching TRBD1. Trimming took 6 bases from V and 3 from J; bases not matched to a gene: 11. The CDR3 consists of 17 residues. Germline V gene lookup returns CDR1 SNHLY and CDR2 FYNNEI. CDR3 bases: TGTGCCAGCAGCGCCAGAGACAGGGGGCTAGGTGGAAACACCATATATTTT. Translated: CASSARDRGLGGNTIYF.

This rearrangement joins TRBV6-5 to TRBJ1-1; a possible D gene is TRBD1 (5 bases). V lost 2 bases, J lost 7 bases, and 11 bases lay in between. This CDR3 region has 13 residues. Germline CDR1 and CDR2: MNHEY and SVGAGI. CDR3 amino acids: CASSYPGGGEAFF. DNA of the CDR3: TGTGCCAGCAGTTACCCCGGGGGTGGTGAAGCTTTCTTT.

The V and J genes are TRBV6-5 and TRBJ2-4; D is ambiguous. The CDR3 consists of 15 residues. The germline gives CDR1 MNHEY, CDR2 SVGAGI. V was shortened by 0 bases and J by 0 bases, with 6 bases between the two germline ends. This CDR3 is CASSYSELAKNIQYF. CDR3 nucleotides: TGTGCCAGCAGTTACTCTGAGCTAGCCAAAAACATTCAGTACTTC.

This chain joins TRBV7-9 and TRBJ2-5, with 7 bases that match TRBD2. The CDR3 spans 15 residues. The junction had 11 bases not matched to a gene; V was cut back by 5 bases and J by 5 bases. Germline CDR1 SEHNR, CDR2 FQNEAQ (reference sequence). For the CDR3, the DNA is TGTGCCAGCAGCCCCGCGGGCGTGGGGGGGGAGACCCAGTACTTC. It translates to CASSPAGVGGETQYF.

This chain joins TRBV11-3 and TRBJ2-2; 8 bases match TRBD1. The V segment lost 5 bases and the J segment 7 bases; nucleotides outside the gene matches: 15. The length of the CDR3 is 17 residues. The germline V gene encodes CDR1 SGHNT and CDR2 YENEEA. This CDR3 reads CASSPRHQDRGGGELFF. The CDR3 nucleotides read TGTGCCAGCAGCCCACGACACCAAGACAGGGGTGGCGGGGAGCTGTTTTTT.

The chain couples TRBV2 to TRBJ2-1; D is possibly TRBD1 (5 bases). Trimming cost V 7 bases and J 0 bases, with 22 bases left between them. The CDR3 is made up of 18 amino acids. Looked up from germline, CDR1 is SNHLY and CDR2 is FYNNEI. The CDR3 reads CASTGSPFPFGSYNEQFF. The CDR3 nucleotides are TGTGCCAGCACAGGGTCACCCTTCCCCTTCGGCTCCTACAATGAGCAGTTCTTC.

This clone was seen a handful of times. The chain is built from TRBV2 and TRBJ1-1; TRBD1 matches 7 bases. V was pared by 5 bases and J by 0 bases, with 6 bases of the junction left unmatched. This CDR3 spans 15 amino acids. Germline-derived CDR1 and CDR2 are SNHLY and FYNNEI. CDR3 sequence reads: CASSSGDRMNTEAFF. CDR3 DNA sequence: TGTGCCAGCAGTTCCGGGGACAGAATGAACACTGAAGCTTTCTTT. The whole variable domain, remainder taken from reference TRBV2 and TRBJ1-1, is EPEVTQTPSHQVTQMGQEVILRCVPISNHLYFYWYRQILGQKVEFLVSFYNNEISEKSEIFDDQFSVERPDGSNFTLKIRSTKLEDSAMYFCASSSGDRMNTEAFFGQGTRLTVV.

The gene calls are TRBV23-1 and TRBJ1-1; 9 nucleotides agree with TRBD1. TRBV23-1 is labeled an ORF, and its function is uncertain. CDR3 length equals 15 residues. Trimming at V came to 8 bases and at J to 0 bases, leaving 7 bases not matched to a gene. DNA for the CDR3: TGCGCCAGCGGGCTACAGGGGGCAGTGAACACTGAAGCTTTCTTT. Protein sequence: CASGLQGAVNTEAFF.

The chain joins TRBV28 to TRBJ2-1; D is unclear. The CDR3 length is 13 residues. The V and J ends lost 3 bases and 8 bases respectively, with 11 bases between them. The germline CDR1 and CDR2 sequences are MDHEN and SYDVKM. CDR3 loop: CASSLVAEYEQFF. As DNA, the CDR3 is TGTGCCAGCAGTTTGGTGGCGGAATATGAGCAGTTCTTC.

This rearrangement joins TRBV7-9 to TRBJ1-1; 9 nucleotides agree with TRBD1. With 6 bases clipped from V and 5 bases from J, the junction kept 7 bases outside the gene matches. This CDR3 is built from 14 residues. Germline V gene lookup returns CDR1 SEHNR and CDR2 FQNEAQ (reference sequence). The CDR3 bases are TGTGCCAGCAGGCAACAGGGGGCTGGAACTGAAGCTTTCTTT. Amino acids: CASRQQGAGTEAFF.

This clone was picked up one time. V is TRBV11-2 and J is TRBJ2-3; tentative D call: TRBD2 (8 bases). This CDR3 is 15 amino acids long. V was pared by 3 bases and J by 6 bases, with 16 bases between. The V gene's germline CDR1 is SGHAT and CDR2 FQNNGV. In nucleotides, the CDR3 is TGTGCCAGCAGCTTCAAGCGGGGGACAGCGGATACGCAGTATTTT. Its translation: CASSFKRGTADTQYF.

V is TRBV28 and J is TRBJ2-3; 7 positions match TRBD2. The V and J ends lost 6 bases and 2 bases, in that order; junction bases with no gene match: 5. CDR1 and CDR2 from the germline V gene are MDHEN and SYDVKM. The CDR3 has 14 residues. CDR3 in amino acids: CASSSSGNTDTQYF. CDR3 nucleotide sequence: TGTGCCAGCAGCTCTAGCGGAAACACAGATACGCAGTATTTT.

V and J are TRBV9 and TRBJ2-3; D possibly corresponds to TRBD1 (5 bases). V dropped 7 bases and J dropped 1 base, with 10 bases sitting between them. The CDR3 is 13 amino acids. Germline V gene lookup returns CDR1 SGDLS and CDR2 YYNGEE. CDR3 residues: CASGAARTDTQYF. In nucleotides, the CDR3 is TGTGCCAGCGGGGCAGCCCGCACAGATACGCAGTATTTT.

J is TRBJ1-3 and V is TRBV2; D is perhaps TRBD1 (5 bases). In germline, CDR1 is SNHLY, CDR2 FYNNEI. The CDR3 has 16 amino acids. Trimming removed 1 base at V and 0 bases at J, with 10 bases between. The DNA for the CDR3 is TGTGCCAGCAGTGAAGGGCAGGGTTACTCTGGAAACACCATATATTTT. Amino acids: CASSEGQGYSGNTIYF.

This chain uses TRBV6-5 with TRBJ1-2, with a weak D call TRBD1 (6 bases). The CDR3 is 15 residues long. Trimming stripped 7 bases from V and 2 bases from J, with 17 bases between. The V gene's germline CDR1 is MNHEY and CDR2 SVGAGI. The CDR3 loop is CASMYRGQLNYGYTF. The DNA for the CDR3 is TGTGCCAGCATGTATCGGGGACAACTAAACTATGGCTACACCTTC.

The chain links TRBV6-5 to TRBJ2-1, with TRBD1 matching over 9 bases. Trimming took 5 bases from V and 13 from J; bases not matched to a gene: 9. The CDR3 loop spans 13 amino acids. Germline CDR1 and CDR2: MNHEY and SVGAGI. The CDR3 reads CASSRQGDRQQFF. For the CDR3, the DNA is TGTGCCAGCAGTCGACAGGGGGACCGCCAACAGTTCTTC.